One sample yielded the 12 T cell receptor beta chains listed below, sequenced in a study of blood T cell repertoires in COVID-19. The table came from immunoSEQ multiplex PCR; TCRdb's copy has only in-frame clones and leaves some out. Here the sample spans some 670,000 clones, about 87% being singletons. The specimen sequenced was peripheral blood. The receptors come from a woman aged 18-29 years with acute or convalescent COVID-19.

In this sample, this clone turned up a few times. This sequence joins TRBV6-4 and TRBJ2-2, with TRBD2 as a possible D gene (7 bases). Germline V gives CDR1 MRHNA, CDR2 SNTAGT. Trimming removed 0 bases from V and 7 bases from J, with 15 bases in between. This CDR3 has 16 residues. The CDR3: CASSDSGGRTVGELFF. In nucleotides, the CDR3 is TGTGCCAGCAGTGACTCCGGGGGGCGAACGGTCGGGGAGCTGTTTTTT.

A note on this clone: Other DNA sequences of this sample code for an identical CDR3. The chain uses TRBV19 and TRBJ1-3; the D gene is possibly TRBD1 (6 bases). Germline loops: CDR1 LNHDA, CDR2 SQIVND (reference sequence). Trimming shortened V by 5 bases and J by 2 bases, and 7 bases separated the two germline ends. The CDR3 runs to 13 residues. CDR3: CASSPGAGNTIYF. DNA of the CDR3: TGTGCCAGTAGTCCAGGGGCTGGAAACACCATATATTTT.

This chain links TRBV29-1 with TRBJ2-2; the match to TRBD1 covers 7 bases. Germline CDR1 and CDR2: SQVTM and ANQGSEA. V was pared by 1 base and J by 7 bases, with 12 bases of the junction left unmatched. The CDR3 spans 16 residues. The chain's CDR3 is CSVEGFRGQVDGELFF. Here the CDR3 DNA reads TGCAGCGTTGAAGGGTTTAGGGGGCAAGTCGACGGGGAGCTGTTTTTT.

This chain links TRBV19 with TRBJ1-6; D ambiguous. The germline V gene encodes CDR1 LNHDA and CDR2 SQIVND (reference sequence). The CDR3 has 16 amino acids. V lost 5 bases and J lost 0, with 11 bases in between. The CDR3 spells CASSYSTDSYNSPLHF. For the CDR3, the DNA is TGTGCCAGTAGTTACAGCACCGACTCCTATAATTCACCCCTCCACTTT.

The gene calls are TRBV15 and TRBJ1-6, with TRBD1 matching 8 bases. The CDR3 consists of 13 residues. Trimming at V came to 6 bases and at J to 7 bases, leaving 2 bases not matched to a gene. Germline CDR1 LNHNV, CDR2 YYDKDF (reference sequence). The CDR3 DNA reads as TGTGCCACCAGACAGGGGGGCAATTCACCCCTCCACTTT. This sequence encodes CATRQGGNSPLHF.

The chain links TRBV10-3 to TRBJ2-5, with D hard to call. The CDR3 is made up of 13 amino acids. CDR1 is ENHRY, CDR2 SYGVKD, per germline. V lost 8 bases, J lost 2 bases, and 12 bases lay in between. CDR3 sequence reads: CAIGHTVQETQYF. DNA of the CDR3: TGTGCCATCGGGCACACGGTTCAAGAGACCCAGTACTTC.

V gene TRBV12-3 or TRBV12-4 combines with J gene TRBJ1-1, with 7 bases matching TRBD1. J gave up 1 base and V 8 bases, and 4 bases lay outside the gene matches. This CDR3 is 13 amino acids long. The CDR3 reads CASHRGENTEAFF. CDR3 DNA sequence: TGTGCCAGCCACAGGGGCGAGAACACTGAAGCTTTCTTT.

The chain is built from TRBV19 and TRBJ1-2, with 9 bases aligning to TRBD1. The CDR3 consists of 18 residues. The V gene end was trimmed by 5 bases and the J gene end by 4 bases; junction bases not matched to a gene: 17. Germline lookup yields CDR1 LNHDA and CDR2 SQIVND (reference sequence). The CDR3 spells CASSLDRGRAQRTYGYTF. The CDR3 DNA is TGTGCCAGTAGTTTGGACAGGGGAAGGGCCCAAAGGACCTATGGCTACACCTTC.

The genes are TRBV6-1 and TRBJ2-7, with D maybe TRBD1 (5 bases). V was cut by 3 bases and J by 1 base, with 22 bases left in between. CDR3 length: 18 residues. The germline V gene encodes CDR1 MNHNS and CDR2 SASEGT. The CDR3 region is CASSDLSPPDSASYEQYF. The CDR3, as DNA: TGTGCCAGCAGTGACCTAAGCCCCCCCGACAGTGCATCCTACGAGCAGTACTTC.

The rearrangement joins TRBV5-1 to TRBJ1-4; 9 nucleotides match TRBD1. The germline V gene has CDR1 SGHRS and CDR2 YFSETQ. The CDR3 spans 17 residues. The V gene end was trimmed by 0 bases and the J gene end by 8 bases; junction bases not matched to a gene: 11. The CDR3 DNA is TGCGCCAGCAGCTTGGACCCTAAACAGGGGGCTGGGGAAAAACTGTTTTTT. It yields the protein CASSLDPKQGAGEKLFF. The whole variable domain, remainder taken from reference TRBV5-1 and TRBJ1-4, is KAGVTQTPRYLIKTRGQQVTLSCSPISGHRSVSWYQQTPGQGLQFLFEYFSETQRNKGNFPGRFSGRQFSNSRSEMNVSTLELGDSALYLCASSLDPKQGAGEKLFFGSGTQLSVL.

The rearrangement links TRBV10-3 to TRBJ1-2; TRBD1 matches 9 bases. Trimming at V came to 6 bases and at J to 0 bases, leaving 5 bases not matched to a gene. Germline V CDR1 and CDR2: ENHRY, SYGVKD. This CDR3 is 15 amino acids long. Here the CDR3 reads CAIRIGQGTNYGYTF. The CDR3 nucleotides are TGTGCCATCAGAATAGGACAGGGGACTAACTATGGCTACACCTTC.

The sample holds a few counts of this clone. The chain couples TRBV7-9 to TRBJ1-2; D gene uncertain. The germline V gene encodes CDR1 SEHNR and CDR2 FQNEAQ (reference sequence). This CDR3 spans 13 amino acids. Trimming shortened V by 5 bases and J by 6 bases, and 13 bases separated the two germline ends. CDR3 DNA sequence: TGTGCCAGCAGCCCCGTTGGGCAGAATGGCTACACCTTC. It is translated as CASSPVGQNGYTF.